Below are 8 T cell receptor beta chains sequenced from a single sample in a study of T cells in Graves' hyperthyroidism and ophthalmopathy. TCR beta CDR3 sequences were amplified from RNA transcripts. The HTBI set primed first-round TCR CDR3 RT-PCR. Each CDR3 protein is one row after TCRdb ran MiXCR on the multiplex PCR reads. The table records 310,000 or so distinct CDR3 sequences, about 17% of them present only once. Sample: blood. The receptors come from an older woman with Graves' ophthalmopathy.

This clonotype was recorded at least ten times. CDR3 region: CASSLWGAGYGYTF. CDR3 in DNA: TGTGCCAGCAGTTTATGGGGGGCGGGCTATGGCTACACCTTC. This chain links TRBV28 with TRBJ1-2, with D possibly TRBD1 on 6 matching bases. Per the germline V gene, CDR1 is MDHEN and CDR2 is SYDVKM. Trimming stripped 0 bases from V and 4 bases from J, with 9 bases between. This CDR3 is built from 14 residues.

The table lists this clonotype with many counts. This chain links TRBV7-3 with TRBJ2-3; the D call may be TRBD1 or TRBD2 (6 bases each). From germline, CDR1 is SGHTA and CDR2 FQGTGA. The CDR3 is 15 residues long. With 4 bases removed from V and 6 bases from J, the gap between germline ends came to 17 bases. CDR3: CASSSLGGEGDTQYF. CDR3 coding DNA: TGTGCCAGCAGCTCCCTGGGGGGCGAAGGGGATACGCAGTATTTT.

The V call is TRBV10-3, the J call TRBJ2-3, with TRBD2 as a possible D gene (7 bases). The CDR3 runs 15 residues. Germline V gene sequence: CDR1 ENHRY, CDR2 SYGVKD. The V end was cut by 4 bases, the J end by 5 bases, with 16 bases between. As DNA, the CDR3 is TGTGCCATCAGTGGCCCGGGGGGCTTGAGAGATACGCAGTATTTT. Translating it yields CAISGPGGLRDTQYF.

This clonotype was counted many times. The chain links TRBV20-1 to TRBJ2-5; D unresolved. V was pared by 1 base and J by 4 bases, with 10 bases between. The CDR3 consists of 13 residues. The germline CDR1 and CDR2 sequences are DFQATT and SNEGSKA (reference sequence). The CDR3 sequence is CSARAGLVETQYF. For the CDR3, the DNA is TGCAGTGCTAGAGCGGGTCTTGTAGAGACCCAGTACTTC.

This chain uses TRBV7-9 with TRBJ2-2; tentative D call: TRBD1 (6 bases). V was shortened by 4 bases and J by 5 bases, with 8 bases between the two germline ends. The CDR3 runs 13 residues. CDR1 and CDR2 (germline): SEHNR, FQNEAQ (reference sequence). Here the CDR3 DNA reads TGTGCCAGCAGCTGGGACAAAACCGGGGAGCTGTTTTTT. Its translation is CASSWDKTGELFF. The full variable domain, in which reference TRBV7-9 and TRBJ2-2 provide the parts outside the CDR3, is DTGVSQNPRHKITKRGQNVTFRCDPISEHNRLYWYRQTLGQGPEFLTYFQNEAQLEKSRLLSDRFSAERPKGSFSTLEIQRTEQGDSAMYLCASSWDKTGELFFGEGSRLTVL.

The sample holds many counts of this clonotype. The chain carries TRBV2 and TRBJ1-1; D unresolved. Germline CDR1 and CDR2: SNHLY and FYNNEI. This CDR3 has 13 residues. Trimming stripped 6 bases from V and 0 bases from J, with 8 bases between. CDR3: CASSPQMNTEAFF. CDR3 sequence (DNA): TGTGCCAGCAGCCCACAGATGAACACTGAAGCTTTCTTT.

This chain joins TRBV29-1 and TRBJ2-4; 9 bases agree with TRBD1. After removal of 4 bases from V and 6 bases from J, the junction contained 4 bases not matched to a gene. The CDR3 totals 13 residues. The germline CDR1 and CDR2 sequences are SQVTM and ANQGSEA. CDR3 protein: CSVGGGQGNIQYF. In DNA form, the CDR3 reads TGCAGCGTTGGGGGGGGACAGGGAAACATTCAGTACTTC. Using reference TRBV29-1 and TRBJ2-4 for the parts outside the CDR3, the full variable domain is SAVISQKPSRDICQRGTSLTIQCQVDSQVTMMFWYRQQPGQSLTLIATANQGSEATYESGFVIDKFPISRPNLTFSTLTVSNMSPEDSSIYLCSVGGGQGNIQYFGAGTRLSVL.

There are a few counts of this clonotype. This sequence joins TRBV28 and TRBJ1-2; tentatively, D is TRBD1 (5 bases). V shed 6 bases and J shed 8 bases, with 22 bases lying between them. The CDR3 consists of 15 residues. Germline V lookup: CDR1 MDHEN, CDR2 SYDVKM. The CDR3 DNA reads as TGTGCCAGCAGGGCCCAGGGACTCTCCCCGAGAGGCTACACCTTC. This translates into CASRAQGLSPRGYTF.